This T cell receptor beta chain was sequenced during a study of early T cells in non-severe SARS-CoV-2 infection. About the research overall: The authors sequenced bulk RNA from unsorted whole blood, leaving chains unpaired.

The V gene's germline CDR1 is MNHNS and CDR2 SASEGT. The CDR3 contains 15 residues. V was clipped by 5 bases and J by 6 bases; unmatched bases: 9. Unique molecular identifiers were attached to individual cDNA molecules. TCRdb itself ran the 5' RACE reads through MiXCR, one entry per CDR3 protein. The table lists 25,000 to 30,000 distinct CDR3 sequences, 4% to 5.5% of them singletons. V gene TRBV6-1 combines with J gene TRBJ2-7; TRBD2 aligns across 11 bases. This TCR was sampled from an adult who was a healthcare worker with PCR-confirmed SARS-CoV-2 infection or an uninfected control (not recorded which). The sample taken for sequencing was whole blood. The CDR3 DNA is TGTGCCAGCAGTTTCCGTAGCGGGAGGGCCGGCGAGCAGTACGTC. Translating gives CASSFRSGRAGEQYV.